The subject of this entry is one T cell receptor (beta chain). Antigen unknown. These data are taken from a study of PD-1 blockade in classical Hodgkin lymphoma. This CDR3 has 15 amino acids. The junction had 10 bases not matched to a gene; V was cut back by 5 bases and J by 5 bases. The germline V gene has CDR1 MGHDK and CDR2 SYGVNS. Each and every patient relapsed after autologous stem cell transplantation, and patients got differing brentuximab vedotin exposure. Patients' outcomes at their best amounted to complete response, partial response or progressive disease. Findings of the study overall: The repertoire differences lack a defined cause, possibly disease activity or prior therapy.

Profiling relied on immunoSEQ multiplex PCR, and the TCRdb table lists in-frame clones only, not all of them. The top ten clones hold more than 6.5% of a sample with 100,000 or so clones, 85% to 90% of them seen once. The TCR originated in a human donor with classical Hodgkin lymphoma. The rearrangement joins TRBV25-1 to TRBJ1-2, with 8 bases that match TRBD1. The sample was peripheral blood mononuclear cells (PBMCs), taken before the second cycle of nivolumab. The chain's CDR3 is CASSRSGQAVYGYTF. CDR3 DNA: TGTGCCAGCAGTCGATCGGGACAGGCCGTTTATGGCTACACCTTC.